This T cell receptor beta chain was recorded in a study of Ad26.COV2.S vaccination and SARS-CoV-2 variants. On the study more broadly: Sample donor was a member of the COV1001 Ad26.COV2.S trial arm.

Sequencing used immunoSEQ multiplex PCR; TCRdb keeps in-frame clones, though not all of them. Of about 350,000 clones listed, around 88% were seen once; the top ten hold about 4.6%. Noted treatment: about 20 received Ad26.COV2.S at low or high dose, single or two shots; several received placebo; per-sample allocation not given. On day 63 after the first injection, vaccine and placebo recipients gave samples. The starting material was peripheral blood, obtained in a trial of Ad26.COV2.S vaccine versus placebo. This clonotype originated in a person between 18 and 65 years old who received the Ad26.COV2.S COVID-19 vaccine or a placebo.

CDR3 DNA sequence: TGTGCCAGCAGTACGACAGGGGGTCAAGAGACCCAGTACTTC. Amino acid sequence: CASSTTGGQETQYF. The rearrangement uses TRBV6-5 and TRBJ2-5; 9 nucleotides match TRBD1. Trimming took 5 bases from V and 2 from J; bases not matched to a gene: 3. The CDR3 totals 14 residues. In germline, CDR1 is MNHEY, CDR2 SVGAGI.